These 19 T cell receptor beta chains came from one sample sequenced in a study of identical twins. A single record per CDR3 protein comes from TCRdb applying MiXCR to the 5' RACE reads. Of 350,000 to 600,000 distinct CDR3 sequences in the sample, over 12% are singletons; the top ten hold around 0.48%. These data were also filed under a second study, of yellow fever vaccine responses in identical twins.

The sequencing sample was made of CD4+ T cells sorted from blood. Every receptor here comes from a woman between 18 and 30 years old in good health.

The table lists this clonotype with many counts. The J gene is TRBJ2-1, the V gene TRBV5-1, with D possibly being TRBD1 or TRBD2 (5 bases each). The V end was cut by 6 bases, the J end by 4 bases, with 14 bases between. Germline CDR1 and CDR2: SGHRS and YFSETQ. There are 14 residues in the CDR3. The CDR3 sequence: CASNPGRNYNEQFF. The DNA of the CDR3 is TGCGCCAGCAACCCGGGACGGAATTACAATGAGCAGTTCTTC.

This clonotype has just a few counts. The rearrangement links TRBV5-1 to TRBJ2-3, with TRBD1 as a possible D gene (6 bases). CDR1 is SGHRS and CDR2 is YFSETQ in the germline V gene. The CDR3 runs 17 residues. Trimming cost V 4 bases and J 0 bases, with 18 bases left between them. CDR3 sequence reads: CASSIGQTTRSTDTQYF. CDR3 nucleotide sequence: TGCGCCAGCAGCATAGGACAGACCACAAGGAGCACAGATACGCAGTATTTT.

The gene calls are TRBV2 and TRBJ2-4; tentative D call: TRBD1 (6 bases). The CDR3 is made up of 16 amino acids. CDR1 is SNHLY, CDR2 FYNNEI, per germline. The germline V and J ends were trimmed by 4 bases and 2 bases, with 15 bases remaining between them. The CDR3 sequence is CASSARIRDTKNIQYF. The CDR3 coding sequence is TGTGCCAGCAGTGCACGGATCCGGGACACCAAAAACATTCAGTACTTC.

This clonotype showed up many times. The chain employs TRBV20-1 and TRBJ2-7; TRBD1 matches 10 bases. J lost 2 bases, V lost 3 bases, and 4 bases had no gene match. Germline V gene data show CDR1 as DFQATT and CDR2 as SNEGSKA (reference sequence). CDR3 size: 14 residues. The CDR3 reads CSARTGGLPYEQYF. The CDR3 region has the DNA TGCAGTGCTAGGACAGGGGGCCTCCCCTACGAGCAGTACTTC.

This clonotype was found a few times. The CDR3 protein is CASSRNGQGYEQYF. The CDR3 region has the DNA TGTGCCAGCAGCCGGAATGGACAGGGCTACGAGCAGTACTTC. V and J are TRBV28 and TRBJ2-7; the match to TRBD1 covers 8 bases. The CDR3 covers 14 residues. The V and J ends lost 6 bases and 3 bases, in that order; junction bases with no gene match: 7. Germline CDR1 is MDHEN and CDR2 is SYDVKM.

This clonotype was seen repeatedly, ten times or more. The CDR3 reads CSTRQGDQPQHF. As DNA, the CDR3 is TGCAGCACTCGACAGGGGGATCAGCCCCAGCATTTT. The chain is built from TRBV29-1 and TRBJ1-5, with 9 bases matching TRBD1. The germline gives CDR1 SQVTM, CDR2 ANQGSEA. Unmatched junction bases numbered 4, after V lost 8 bases and J lost 5 bases. The CDR3 runs 12 residues.

The CDR3 loop is CASRRMGGSDTQYF. CDR3 DNA sequence: TGTGCCAGCAGACGAATGGGGGGGTCAGATACGCAGTATTTT. This chain uses TRBV27 with TRBJ2-3; 7 bases line up with TRBD2. The CDR3 spans 14 residues. Germline assignment: CDR1 MNHEY and CDR2 SMNVEV (reference sequence). V was clipped by 6 bases and J by 4 bases; unmatched bases: 7.

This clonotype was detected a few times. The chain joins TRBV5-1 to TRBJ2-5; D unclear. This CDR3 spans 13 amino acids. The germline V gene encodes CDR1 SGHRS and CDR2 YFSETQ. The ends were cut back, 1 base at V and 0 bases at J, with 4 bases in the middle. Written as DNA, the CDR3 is TGCGCCAGCAGCTTGAAGTACCAAGAGACCCAGTACTTC. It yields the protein CASSLKYQETQYF.

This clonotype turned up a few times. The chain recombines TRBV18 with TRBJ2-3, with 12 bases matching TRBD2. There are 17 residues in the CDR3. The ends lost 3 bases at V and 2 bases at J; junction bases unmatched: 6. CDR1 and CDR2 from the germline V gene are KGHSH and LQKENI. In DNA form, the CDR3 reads TGTGCCAGCTCACCTTTACTAGCGGGGGGATCCACAGATACGCAGTATTTT. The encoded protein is CASSPLLAGGSTDTQYF.

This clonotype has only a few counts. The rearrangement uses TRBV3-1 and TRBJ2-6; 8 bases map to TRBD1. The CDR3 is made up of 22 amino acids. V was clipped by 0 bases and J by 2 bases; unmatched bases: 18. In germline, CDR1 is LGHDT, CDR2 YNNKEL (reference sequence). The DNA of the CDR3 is TGTGCCAGCAGCCAAGATTCATCCGACAGGGGAATCCATCGTGCTGGGGCCAACGTCCTGACTTTC. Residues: CASSQDSSDRGIHRAGANVLTF.

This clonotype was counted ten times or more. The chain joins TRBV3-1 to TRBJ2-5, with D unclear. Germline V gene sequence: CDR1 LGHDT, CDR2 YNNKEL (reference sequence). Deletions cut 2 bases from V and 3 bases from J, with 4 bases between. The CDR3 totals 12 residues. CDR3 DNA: TGTGCCAGCAGCCAAAGGGAAGAGACCCAGTACTTC. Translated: CASSQREETQYF.

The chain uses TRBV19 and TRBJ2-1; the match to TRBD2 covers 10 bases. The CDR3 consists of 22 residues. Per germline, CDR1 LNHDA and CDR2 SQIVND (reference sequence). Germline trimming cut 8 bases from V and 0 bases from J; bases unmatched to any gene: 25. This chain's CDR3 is CASSRGLGQVPTSGLSYNEQFF. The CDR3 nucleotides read TGTGCCAGTTCACGGGGCCTTGGACAGGTGCCGACTAGCGGGCTCTCCTACAATGAGCAGTTCTTC.

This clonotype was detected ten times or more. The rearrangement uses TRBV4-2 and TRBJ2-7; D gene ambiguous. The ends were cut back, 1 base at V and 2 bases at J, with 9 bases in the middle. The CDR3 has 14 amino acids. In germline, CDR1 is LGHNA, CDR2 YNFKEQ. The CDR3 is CASSQVPATYEQYF. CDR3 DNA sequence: TGTGCCAGCAGCCAAGTACCAGCGACCTACGAGCAGTACTTC.

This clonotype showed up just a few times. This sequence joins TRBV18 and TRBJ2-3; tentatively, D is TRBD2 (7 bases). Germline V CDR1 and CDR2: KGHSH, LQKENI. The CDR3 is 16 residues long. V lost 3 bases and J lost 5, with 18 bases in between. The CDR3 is CASSPAVGGQRDTQYF. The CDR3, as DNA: TGTGCCAGCTCACCGGCTGTCGGGGGGCAGAGAGATACGCAGTATTTT.

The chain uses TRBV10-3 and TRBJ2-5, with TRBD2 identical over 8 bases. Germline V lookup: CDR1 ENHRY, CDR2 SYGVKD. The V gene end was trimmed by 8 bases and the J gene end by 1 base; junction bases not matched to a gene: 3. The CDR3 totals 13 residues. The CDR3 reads CAIGLASQETQYF. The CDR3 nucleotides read TGTGCCATCGGACTAGCTAGCCAAGAGACCCAGTACTTC.

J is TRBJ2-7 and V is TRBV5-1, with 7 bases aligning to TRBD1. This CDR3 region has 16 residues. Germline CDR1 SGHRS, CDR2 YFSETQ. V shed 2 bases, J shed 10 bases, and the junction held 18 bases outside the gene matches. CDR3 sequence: CASSLGQAWEIFSQYF. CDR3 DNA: TGCGCCAGCAGCTTAGGACAGGCTTGGGAAATCTTCAGTCAGTACTTC.

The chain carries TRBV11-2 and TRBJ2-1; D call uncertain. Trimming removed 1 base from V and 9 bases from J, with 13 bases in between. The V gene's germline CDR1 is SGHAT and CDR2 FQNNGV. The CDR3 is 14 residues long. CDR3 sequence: CASSLVLGHGEQFF. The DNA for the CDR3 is TGTGCCAGCAGCTTAGTGTTAGGGCATGGTGAGCAGTTCTTC.

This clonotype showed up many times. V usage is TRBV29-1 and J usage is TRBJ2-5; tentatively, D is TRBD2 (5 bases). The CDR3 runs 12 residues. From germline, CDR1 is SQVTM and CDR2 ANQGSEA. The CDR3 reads CSILSRGETQYF. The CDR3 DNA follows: TGCAGTATCCTTTCCCGCGGGGAGACCCAGTACTTC.

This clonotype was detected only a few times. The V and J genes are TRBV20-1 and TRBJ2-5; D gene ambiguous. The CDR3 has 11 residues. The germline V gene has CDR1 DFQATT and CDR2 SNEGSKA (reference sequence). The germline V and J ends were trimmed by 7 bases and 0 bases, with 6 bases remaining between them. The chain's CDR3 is CSVMHQETQYF. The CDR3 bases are TGCAGTGTAATGCACCAAGAGACCCAGTACTTC.